The clone carrying this T cell receptor gamma chain appeared many times. A far more abundant clone sits one base away, making this likely a read error. This record comes from a study of γδ T cells in repeated Plasmodium falciparum infection. Study context: The natural-infection arm compared Malian children under seasonal malaria with matched Australian children. Donors had four controlled P. falciparum NF54 infections over approximately 640 days.

Both TRG and TRD chains were sequenced from each sorted sample. TCRdb reanalyzed the multiplex PCR reads using CATT. The sample includes 25,000 to 35,000 gamma-chain clones, about 1.5% seen only once; the top ten take 15% to 20%. The sample consisted of gamma-delta T cells from blood. The receptor was derived from a pool of human donors (malaria-infected and uninfected, not separated).

In DNA, the CDR3 is TGTGCCCTGTGGGAGGTGCAATATTATAAGAAACTCTTT. This encodes CALWEVQYYKKLF. This sequence joins TRGV9 and TRGJ1 or TRGJ2. Germline matching of the DNA provided the J gene here, since TCRdb leaves it blank. Germline loops: CDR1 GITISATS, CDR2 ISYDGTV (reference sequence). CDR3 size: 13 residues.